Listed here is a single T cell receptor (beta chain). V was clipped by 3 bases and J by 6 bases; unmatched bases: 15. Looked up from germline, CDR1 is SGHNT and CDR2 is YYREEE (reference sequence). The CDR3 sequence is 17 residues long. The data were obtained in a study of CD8 T cells in Susac syndrome. Negative isolation yielded the CD8+ and CD4+ T cells, while FACS enriched the TEMRA cells. Random hexamers were used to reverse transcribe the RNA input (roughly 0.5 to 1 ug). One entry per CDR3 protein, called by TCRdb with MiXCR from the immunoSEQ multiplex PCR reads. In the table there are roughly 140,000 distinct CDR3 sequences, about 94% of which are singletons.

Input material: CD8+ T cells from PBMCs. This clonotype originated in a human donor with multiple sclerosis. This rearrangement joins TRBV5-4 to TRBJ2-3; 8 nucleotides align to TRBD2. The CDR3 reads CASSSNLGLALTDTQYF. DNA for the CDR3: TGTGCCAGCAGCTCCAATCTCGGACTAGCCCTCACGGATACGCAGTATTTT. Filled out from reference TRBV5-4 and TRBJ2-3, the complete variable domain reads ETGVTQSPTHLIKTRGQQVTLRCSSQSGHNTVSWYQQALGQGPQFIFQYYREEENGRGNFPPRFSGLQFPNYSSELNVNALELDDSALYLCASSSNLGLALTDTQYFGPGTRLTVL.